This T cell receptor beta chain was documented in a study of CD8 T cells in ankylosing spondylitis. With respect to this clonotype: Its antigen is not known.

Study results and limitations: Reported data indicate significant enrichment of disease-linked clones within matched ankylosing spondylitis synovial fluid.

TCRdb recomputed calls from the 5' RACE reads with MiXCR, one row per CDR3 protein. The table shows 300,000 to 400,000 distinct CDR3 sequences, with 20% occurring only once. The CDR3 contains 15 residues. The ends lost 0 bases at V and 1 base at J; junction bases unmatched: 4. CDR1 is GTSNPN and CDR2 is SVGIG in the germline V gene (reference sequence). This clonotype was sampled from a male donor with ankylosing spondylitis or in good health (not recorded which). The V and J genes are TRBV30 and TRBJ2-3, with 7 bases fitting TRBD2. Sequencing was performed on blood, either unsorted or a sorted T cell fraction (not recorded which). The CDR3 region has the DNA TGTGCCTGGAGTGTAGGGGCGGGGGGCACAGATACGCAGTATTTT. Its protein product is CAWSVGAGGTDTQYF.